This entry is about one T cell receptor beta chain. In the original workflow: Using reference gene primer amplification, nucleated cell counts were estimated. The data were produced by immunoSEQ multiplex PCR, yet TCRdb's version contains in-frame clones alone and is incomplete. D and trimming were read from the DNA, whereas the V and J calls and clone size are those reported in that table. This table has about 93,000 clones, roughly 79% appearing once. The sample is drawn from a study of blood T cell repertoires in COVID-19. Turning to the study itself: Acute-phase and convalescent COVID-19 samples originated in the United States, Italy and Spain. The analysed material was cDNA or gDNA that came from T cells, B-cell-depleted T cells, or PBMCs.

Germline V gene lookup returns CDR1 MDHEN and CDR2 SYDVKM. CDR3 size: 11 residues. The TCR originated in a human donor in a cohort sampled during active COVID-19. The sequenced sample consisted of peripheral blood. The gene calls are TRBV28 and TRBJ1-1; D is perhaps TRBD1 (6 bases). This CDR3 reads CGTRGATEAFF. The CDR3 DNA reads TGTGGGACCCGGGGGGCCACTGAAGCTTTCTTT.